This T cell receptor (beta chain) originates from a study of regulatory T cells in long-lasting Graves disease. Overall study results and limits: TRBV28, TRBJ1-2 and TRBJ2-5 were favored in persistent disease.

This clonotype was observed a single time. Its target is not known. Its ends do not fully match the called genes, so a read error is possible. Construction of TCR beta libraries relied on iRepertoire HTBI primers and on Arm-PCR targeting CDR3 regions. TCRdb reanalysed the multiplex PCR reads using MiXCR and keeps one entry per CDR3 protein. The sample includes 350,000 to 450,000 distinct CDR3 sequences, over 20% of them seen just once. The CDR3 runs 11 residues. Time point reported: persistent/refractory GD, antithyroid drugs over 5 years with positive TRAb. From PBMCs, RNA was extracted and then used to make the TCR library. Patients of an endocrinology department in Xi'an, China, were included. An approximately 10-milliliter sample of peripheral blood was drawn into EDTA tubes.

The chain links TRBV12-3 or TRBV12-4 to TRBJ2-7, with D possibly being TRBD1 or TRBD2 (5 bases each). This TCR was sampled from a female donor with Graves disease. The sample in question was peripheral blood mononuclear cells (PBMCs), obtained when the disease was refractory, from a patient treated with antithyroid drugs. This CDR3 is CAGSWGYEQYF. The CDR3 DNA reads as TGTGCCGGCAGTTGGGGGTACGAGCAGTACTTC.